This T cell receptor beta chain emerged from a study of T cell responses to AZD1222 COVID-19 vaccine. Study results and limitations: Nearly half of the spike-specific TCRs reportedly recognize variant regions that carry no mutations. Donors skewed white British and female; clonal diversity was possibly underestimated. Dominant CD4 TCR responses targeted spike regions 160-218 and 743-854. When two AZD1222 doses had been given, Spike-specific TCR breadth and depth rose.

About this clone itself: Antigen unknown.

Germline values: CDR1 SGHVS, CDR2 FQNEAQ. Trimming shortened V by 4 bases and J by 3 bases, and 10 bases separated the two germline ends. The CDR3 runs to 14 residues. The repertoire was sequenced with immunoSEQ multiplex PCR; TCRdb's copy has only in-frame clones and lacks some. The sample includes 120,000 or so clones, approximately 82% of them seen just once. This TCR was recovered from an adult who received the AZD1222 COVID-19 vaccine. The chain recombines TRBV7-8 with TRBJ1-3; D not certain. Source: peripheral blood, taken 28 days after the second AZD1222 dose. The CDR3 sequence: CASSSPSVGNTIYF. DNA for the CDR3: TGTGCCAGCAGCTCCCCGAGCGTTGGAAACACCATATATTTT.